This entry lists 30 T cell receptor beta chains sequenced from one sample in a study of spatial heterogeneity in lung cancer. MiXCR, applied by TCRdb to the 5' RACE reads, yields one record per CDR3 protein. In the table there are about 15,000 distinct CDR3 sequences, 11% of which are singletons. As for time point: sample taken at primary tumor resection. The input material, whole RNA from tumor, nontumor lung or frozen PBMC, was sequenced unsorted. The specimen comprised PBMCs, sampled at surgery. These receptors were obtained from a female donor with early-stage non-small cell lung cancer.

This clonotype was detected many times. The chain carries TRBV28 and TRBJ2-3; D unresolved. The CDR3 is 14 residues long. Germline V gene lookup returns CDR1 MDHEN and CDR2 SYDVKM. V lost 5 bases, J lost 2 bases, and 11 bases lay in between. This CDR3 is CASSIPAVTDTQYF. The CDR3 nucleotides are TGTGCCAGCAGTATCCCGGCCGTCACAGATACGCAGTATTTT.

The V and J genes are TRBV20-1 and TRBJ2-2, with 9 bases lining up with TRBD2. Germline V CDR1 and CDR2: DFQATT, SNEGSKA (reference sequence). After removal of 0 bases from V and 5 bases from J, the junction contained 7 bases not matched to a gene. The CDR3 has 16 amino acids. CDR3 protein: CSAREGLAKPTGELFF. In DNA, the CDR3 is TGCAGTGCTAGAGAAGGACTAGCGAAACCGACCGGGGAGCTGTTTTTT.

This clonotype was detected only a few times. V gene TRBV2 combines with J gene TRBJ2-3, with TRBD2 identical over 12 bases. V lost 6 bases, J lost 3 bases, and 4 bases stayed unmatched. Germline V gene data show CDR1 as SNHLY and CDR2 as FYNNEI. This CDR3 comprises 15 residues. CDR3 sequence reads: CASRASGGETDTQYF. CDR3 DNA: TGTGCCAGCAGGGCTAGCGGGGGGGAAACAGATACGCAGTATTTT. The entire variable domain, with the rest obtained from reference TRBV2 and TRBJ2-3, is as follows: EPEVTQTPSHQVTQMGQEVILRCVPISNHLYFYWYRQILGQKVEFLVSFYNNEISEKSEIFDDQFSVERPDGSNFTLKIRSTKLEDSAMYFCASRASGGETDTQYFGPGTRLTVL.

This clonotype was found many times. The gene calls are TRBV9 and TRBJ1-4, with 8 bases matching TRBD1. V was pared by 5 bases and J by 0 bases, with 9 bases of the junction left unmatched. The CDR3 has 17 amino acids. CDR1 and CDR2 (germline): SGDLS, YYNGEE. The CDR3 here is CASSDPGQATTNEKLFF. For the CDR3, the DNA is TGTGCCAGCAGTGATCCGGGACAGGCCACAACTAATGAAAAACTGTTTTTT.

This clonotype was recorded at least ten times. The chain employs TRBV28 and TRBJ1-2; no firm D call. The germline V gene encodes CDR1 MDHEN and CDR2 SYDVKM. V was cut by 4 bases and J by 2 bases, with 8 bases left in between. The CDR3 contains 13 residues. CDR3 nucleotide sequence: TGTGCCAGCAGTTCGCACTCGAACTATGGCTACACCTTC. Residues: CASSSHSNYGYTF.

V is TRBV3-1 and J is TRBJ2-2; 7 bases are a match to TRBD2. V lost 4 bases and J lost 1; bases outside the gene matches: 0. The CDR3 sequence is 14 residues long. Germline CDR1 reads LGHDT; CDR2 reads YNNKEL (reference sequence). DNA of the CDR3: TGTGCCAGCAGCCGGGGGGGGAACACCGGGGAGCTGTTTTTT. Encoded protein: CASSRGGNTGELFF.

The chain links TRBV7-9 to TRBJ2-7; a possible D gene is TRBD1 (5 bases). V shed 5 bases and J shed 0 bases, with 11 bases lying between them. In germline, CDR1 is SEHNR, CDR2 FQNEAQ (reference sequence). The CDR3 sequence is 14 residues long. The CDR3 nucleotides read TGTGCCAGCAGCCCTGCAGGGCTCTCCTACGAGCAGTACTTC. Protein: CASSPAGLSYEQYF.

The CDR3 loop is CSASDTYQETQYF. The CDR3 DNA reads TGCAGTGCTTCGGACACGTACCAAGAGACCCAGTACTTC. The chain combines TRBV20-1 with TRBJ2-5, with D maybe TRBD1 (5 bases). V was clipped by 5 bases and J by 0 bases, with 10 bases between them. The length of the CDR3 is 13 residues. Germline CDR1 is DFQATT and CDR2 is SNEGSKA (reference sequence).

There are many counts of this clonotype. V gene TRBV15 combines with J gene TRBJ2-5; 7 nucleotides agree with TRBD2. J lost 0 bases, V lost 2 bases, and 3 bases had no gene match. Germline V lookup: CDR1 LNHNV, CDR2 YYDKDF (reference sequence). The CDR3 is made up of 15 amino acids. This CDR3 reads CATSRSGGYQETQYF. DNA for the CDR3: TGTGCCACCAGCAGATCGGGGGGATACCAAGAGACCCAGTACTTC.

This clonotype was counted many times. In DNA, the CDR3 is TGTGCCAGCAGTTTAGTACTCCCAGACACCGGGGAGCTGTTTTTT. This codes for CASSLVLPDTGELFF. The genes are TRBV12-3 or TRBV12-4 and TRBJ2-2; D not resolved. The V and J ends lost 1 base and 3 bases respectively, with 9 bases between them. This CDR3 has 15 residues.

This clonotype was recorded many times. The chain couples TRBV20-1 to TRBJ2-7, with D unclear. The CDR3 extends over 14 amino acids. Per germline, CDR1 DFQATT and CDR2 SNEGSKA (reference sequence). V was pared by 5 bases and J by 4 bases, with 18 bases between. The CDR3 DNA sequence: TGCAGTGCTCCGAGGCGGCTAGATGATTACGAGCAGTACTTC. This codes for CSAPRRLDDYEQYF.

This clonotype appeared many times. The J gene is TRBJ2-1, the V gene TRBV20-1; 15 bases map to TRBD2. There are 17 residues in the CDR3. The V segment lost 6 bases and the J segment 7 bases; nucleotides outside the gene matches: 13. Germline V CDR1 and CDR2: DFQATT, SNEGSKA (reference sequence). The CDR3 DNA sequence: TGCAGTGCGGCAGGACTAGCGGGGGGGCATCTAGGAAATGAGCAGTTCTTC. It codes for CSAAGLAGGHLGNEQFF.

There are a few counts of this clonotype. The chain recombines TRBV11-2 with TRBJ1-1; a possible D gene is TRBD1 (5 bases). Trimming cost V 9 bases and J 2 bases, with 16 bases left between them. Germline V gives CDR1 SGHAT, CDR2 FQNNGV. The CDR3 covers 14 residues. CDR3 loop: CASLSGRTNTEAFF. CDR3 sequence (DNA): TGTGCCAGTCTCAGCGGACGGACAAACACTGAAGCTTTCTTT.

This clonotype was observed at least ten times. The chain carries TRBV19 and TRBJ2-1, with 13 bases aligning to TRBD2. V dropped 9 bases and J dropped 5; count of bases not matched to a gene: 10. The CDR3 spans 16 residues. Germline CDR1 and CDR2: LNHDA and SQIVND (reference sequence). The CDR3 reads CARSPLLAGGHNEQFF. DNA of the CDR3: TGTGCCAGGAGTCCACTACTAGCGGGGGGGCACAATGAGCAGTTCTTC.

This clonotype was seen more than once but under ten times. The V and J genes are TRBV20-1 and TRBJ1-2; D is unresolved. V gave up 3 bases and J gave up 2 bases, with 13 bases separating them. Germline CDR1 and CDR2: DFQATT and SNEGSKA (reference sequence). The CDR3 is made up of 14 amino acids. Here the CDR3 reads CSASPREKNYGYTF. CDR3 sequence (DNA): TGCAGTGCTAGCCCCCGGGAGAAGAACTATGGCTACACCTTC.

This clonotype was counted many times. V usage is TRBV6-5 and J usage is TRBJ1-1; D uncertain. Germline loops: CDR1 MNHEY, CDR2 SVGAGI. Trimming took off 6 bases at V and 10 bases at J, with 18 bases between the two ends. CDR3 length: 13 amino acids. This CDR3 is CASSRRGETGAFF. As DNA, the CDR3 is TGTGCCAGCAGCCGTCGGGGTGAGACGGGAGCTTTCTTT.

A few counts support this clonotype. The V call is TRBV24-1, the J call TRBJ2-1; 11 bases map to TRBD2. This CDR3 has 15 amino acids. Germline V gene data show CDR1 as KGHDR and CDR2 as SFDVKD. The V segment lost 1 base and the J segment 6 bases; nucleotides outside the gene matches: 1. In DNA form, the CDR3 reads TGTGCCACCAGTGATTTTAGCGGGGGGGCCAATGAGCAGTTCTTC. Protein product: CATSDFSGGANEQFF.

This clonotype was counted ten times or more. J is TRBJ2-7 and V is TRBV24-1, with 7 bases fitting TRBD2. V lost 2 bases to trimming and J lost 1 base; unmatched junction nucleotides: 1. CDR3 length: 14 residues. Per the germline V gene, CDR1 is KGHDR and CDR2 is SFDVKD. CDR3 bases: TGTGCCACCAGTGATTCCGGGGGGTCCTACGAGCAGTACTTC. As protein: CATSDSGGSYEQYF.

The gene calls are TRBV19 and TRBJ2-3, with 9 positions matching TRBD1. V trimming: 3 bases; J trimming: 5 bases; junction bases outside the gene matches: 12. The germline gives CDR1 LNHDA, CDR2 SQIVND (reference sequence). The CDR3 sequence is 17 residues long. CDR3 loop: CASSIAPAGQGRDTQYF. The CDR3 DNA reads TGTGCCAGTAGTATTGCCCCCGCGGGACAGGGTAGAGATACGCAGTATTTT.

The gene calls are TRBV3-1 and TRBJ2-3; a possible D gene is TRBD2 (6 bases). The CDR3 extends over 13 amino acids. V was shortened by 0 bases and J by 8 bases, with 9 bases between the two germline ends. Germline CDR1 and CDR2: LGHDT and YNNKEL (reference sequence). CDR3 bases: TGTGCCAGCAGCCAAGATGTGCGGGGTACGCAGTATTTT. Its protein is CASSQDVRGTQYF.

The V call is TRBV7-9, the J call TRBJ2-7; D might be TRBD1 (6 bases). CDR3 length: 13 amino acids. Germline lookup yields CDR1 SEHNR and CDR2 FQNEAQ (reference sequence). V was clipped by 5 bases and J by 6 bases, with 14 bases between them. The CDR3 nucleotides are TGTGCCAGCAGCCCATGGACAGTCACCGAGCAGTACTTC. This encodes CASSPWTVTEQYF. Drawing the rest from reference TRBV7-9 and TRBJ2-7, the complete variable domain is DTGVSQNPRHKITKRGQNVTFRCDPISEHNRLYWYRQTLGQGPEFLTYFQNEAQLEKSRLLSDRFSAERPKGSFSTLEIQRTEQGDSAMYLCASSPWTVTEQYFGPGTRLTVT.

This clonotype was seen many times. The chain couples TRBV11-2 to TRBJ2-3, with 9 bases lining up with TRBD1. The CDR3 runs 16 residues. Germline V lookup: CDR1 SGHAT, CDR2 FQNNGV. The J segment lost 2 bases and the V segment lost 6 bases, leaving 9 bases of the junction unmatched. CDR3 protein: CASRSPGQGITDTQYF. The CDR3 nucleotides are TGTGCCAGCAGGAGCCCGGGACAGGGAATCACAGATACGCAGTATTTT.

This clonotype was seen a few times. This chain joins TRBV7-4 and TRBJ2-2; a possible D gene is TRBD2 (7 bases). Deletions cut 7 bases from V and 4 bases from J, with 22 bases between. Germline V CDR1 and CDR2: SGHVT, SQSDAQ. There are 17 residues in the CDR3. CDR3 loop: CASTDSGQGKGTGELFF. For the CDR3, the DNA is TGTGCCAGCACCGATAGCGGGCAGGGGAAAGGCACCGGGGAGCTGTTTTTT. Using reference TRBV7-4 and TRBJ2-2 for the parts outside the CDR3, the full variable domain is GAGVSQSPRYKVAKRGRDVALRCDSISGHVTLYWYRQTLGQGSEVLTYSQSDAQRDKSGRPSGRFSAERPERSVSTLKIQRTEQGDSAVYLCASTDSGQGKGTGELFFGEGSRLTVL.

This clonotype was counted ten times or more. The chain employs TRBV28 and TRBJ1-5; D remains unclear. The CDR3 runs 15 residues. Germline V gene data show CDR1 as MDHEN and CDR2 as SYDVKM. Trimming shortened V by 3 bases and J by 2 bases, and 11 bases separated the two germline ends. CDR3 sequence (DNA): TGTGCCAGCAGTTTTTCCCCCGTAGGCAATCAGCCCCAGCATTTT. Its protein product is CASSFSPVGNQPQHF.

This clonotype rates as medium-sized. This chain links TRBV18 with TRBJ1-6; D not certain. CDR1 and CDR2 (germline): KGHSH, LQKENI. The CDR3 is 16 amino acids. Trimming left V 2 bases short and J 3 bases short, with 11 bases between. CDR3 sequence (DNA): TGTGCCAGCTCACCAATCACAGTCGGCTATAATTCACCCCTCCACTTT. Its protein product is CASSPITVGYNSPLHF. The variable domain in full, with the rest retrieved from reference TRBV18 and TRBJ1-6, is NAGVMQNPRHLVRRRGQEARLRCSPMKGHSHVYWYRQLPEEGLKFMVYLQKENIIDESGMPKERFSAEFPKEGPSILRIQQVVRGDSAAYFCASSPITVGYNSPLHFGNGTRLTVT.

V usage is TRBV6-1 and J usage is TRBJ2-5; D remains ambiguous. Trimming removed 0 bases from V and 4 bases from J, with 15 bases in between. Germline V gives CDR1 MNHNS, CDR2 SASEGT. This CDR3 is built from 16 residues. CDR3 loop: CASSEAPIRTLETQYF. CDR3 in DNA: TGTGCCAGCAGTGAAGCGCCTATTCGGACGTTAGAGACCCAGTACTTC.

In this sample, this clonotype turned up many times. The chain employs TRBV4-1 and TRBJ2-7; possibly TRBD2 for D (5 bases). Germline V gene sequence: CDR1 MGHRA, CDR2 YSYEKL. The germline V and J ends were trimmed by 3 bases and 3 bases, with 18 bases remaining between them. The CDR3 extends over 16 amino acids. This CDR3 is CASSHSRGSLDYEQYF. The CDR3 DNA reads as TGCGCCAGCAGCCACTCCCGGGGTAGCTTGGACTACGAGCAGTACTTC.

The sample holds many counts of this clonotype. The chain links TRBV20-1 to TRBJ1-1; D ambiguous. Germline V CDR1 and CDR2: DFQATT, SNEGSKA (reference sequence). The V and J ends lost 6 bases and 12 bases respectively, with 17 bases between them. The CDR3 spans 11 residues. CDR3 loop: CSAARSGKPFF. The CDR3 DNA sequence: TGCAGTGCAGCGAGGTCAGGTAAACCTTTCTTT.

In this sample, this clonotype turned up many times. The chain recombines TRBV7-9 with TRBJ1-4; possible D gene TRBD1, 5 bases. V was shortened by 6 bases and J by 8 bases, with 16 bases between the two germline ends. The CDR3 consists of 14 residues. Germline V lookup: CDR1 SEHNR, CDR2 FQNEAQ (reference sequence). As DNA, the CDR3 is TGTGCCAGCAGACCAGGGAGGGTTCGAGAAAAACTGTTTTTT. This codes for CASRPGRVREKLFF.

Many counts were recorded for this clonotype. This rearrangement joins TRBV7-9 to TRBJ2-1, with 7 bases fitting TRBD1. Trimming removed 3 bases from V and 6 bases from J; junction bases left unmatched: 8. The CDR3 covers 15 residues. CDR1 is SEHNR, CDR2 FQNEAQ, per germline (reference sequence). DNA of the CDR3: TGTGCCAGCAGCTTTATTAGGGGGCAGGTCAATGAGCAGTTCTTC. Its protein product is CASSFIRGQVNEQFF.